These T cell receptor beta chains were read from a single sample in a study of blood T cells in healthy people across ages. TCRdb itself ran the 5' RACE reads through MiXCR, one entry per CDR3 protein. This table has over 700,000 distinct CDR3 sequences, around 25% appearing once. These data also featured in a second study, about T cells of mothers and their children.

Sequencing was done on a sample of blood. The origin of the receptors is a boy between 10 and 17 years old in good health. The CDR3 runs from the conserved cysteine through the conserved F or W. The D gene is left open where the match is weak. A row's size may be missing; if present it is once, few, many or a size class.

abundance	d_gene	j_gene	v_gene	CDR3nt	CDR3aa
NA	NA	TRBJ1-4	TRBV20-1	TGCAGTGCTAGAGGAGGCCTAGGAGAAAAACTGTTTTTT	CSARGGLGEKLFF
few	NA	TRBJ2-1	TRBV11-2	TGTGCCAGCAGCTTCGGGGCACGCGAGGTTTTCGATGAGCAGTTCTTC	CASSFGAREVFDEQFF
NA	NA	TRBJ2-1	TRBV20-1	TGCAGTGCTAGATCTGTGGGTCCGAATGAGCAGTTCTTC	CSARSVGPNEQFF
NA	NA	TRBJ2-3	TRBV6-5	TGTGCCAGCAGTCGCGCGGGGAACGCGCAGTATTTT	CASSRAGNAQYF
few	TRBD1	TRBJ2-3	TRBV11-2	TGTGCCAGCAGCTTAGGGACTGCAGGGGGCAGAACAGATACGCAGTATTTT	CASSLGTAGGRTDTQYF
many	NA	TRBJ2-3	TRBV18	TGTGCCAGCAGCCCTATCACAGATACGCAGTATTTT	CASSPITDTQYF
few	TRBD1	TRBJ1-1	TRBV7-2	TGTGCCAGCACCAGACAGGGTCCGTACACTGAAGCTTTCTTT	CASTRQGPYTEAFF
NA	TRBD2	TRBJ2-1	TRBV20-1	TGCAGTGCGGTTCGGGGGGTCGATGAGCAGTTCTTC	CSAVRGVDEQFF
NA	TRBD2	TRBJ2-3	TRBV12-3/TRBV12-4	TGTGCCAGCAGTCCGGAGACTAGCGGGTACACAGATACGCAGTATTTT	CASSPETSGYTDTQYF
few	NA	TRBJ1-3	TRBV6-5	TGTGCCAGCAGTTCTCAGGGGAGTCTCTCTGGAAACACCATATATTTT	CASSSQGSLSGNTIYF
NA	TRBD1	TRBJ2-5	TRBV5-1	TGCGCCAGCAGCTCACCGCGGGTTGGGACAGGGGGCGAAGAGACCCAGTACTTC	CASSSPRVGTGGEETQYF
NA	NA	TRBJ2-5	TRBV27	TGTGCCAGCAGTTTATCCCGACAGAGAAGGGAGACCCAGTACTTC	CASSLSRQRRETQYF
many	NA	TRBJ2-7	TRBV24-1	TGTGCCACCAGTGATTCCTACGAGCAGTACTTC	CATSDSYEQYF
few	NA	TRBJ2-4	TRBV20-1	TGCAGTGCTAGAGATTACAGAGGGGCTACCAAAAACATTCAGTACTTC	CSARDYRGATKNIQYF
NA	TRBD1	TRBJ2-1	TRBV7-9	TGTGCCTACGAGTCGAACAGGGGACCTTACAATGAGCAGTTCTTC	CAYESNRGPYNEQFF
NA	NA	TRBJ2-1	TRBV9	TGTGCCAGCAGCCGCGTACCTAGGGGCGGCTACAATGAGCAGTTCTTC	CASSRVPRGGYNEQFF
NA	TRBD2	TRBJ2-1	TRBV7-2	TGTGCCAGCAGCTATACGACTAGCGGGATAGGGAGCTCCTACAATGAGCAGTTCTTC	CASSYTTSGIGSSYNEQFF
NA	NA	TRBJ1-1	TRBV14	TGTGCCAGCAGCCAAGAATGGGGCAGGTTCAACACTGAAGCTTTCTTT	CASSQEWGRFNTEAFF
NA	NA	TRBJ2-1	TRBV20-1	TGCAGTGCTGCGTGGGGAGGCAATGAGCAGTTCTTC	CSAAWGGNEQFF
NA	TRBD1	TRBJ1-2	TRBV10-3	TGTGCCATCAGTGAGTCGAGGGACAGGGAAAACTACACCTTC	CAISESRDRENYTF
NA	TRBD2	TRBJ2-1	TRBV28	TGTGCCAGCAGTTCCCTAGCGGGAGGGCGCTCCTACAATGAGCAGTTCTTC	CASSSLAGGRSYNEQFF
NA	TRBD2	TRBJ2-7	TRBV20-1	TGCAGTGCTCGACTAGCGGGAGCGCGGGAGCAGTACTTC	CSARLAGAREQYF
few	TRBD1	TRBJ2-2	TRBV6-2/TRBV6-3	TGTGCCAGCAGTTACTCCCAGGGGGCCACCGGGGAGCTGTTTTTT	CASSYSQGATGELFF
NA	NA	TRBJ2-6	TRBV5-1	TGCGCCAGCAGCCTCCCGGGGGCTGGGGCCAACGTCCTGACTTTC	CASSLPGAGANVLTF
NA	TRBD2	TRBJ2-3	TRBV7-2	TGTGCCAGCAGCAAAGCGGGGGGGTTCACAGATACGCAGTATTTT	CASSKAGGFTDTQYF
few	NA	TRBJ2-7	TRBV7-9	TGTGCCAGCAGCTTATACCGGAGCTCCTACGAGCAGTACTTC	CASSLYRSSYEQYF
NA	NA	TRBJ1-2	TRBV28	TGTGCCAGCCTAACCGGGACCGCGAACCGGGGCTACACCTTC	CASLTGTANRGYTF
NA	NA	TRBJ1-4	TRBV6-5	TGTGCCAGCAGATCCCACAGCGGTCTTAATGAAAAACTGTTTTTT	CASRSHSGLNEKLFF
NA	NA	TRBJ2-7	TRBV7-9	TGTGCCAGCAGCTTTGGATATAGAGACTACGAGCAGTACTTC	CASSFGYRDYEQYF
NA	NA	TRBJ2-5	TRBV29-1	TGCAGCGCCACACCGGGACACGGCCAAGAGACCCAGTACTTC	CSATPGHGQETQYF
NA	TRBD2	TRBJ2-5	TRBV27	TGTGCCAGCAGTTTTAGTTGGCGGCCTAGCGGGGGGGCTAGGAGAGAGACCCAGTACTTC	CASSFSWRPSGGARRETQYF
few	NA	TRBJ2-5	TRBV25-1	TGTGCCAGCAGTGATCCTGTCAGGGGCCAAGAGACCCAGTACTTC	CASSDPVRGQETQYF
few	TRBD1	TRBJ1-6	TRBV2	TGTGCCAGCAGTGAATCAGGGGGCCGGGATTCACCCCTCCACTTT	CASSESGGRDSPLHF
NA	NA	TRBJ2-4	TRBV4-3	TGCGCCAGCAGCCAAGATTTAAGGACAGAAAAAGAAAACATTCAGTACTTC	CASSQDLRTEKENIQYF
NA	NA	TRBJ2-1	TRBV10-3	TGTGCCATCATGCGGGATTTACTCATCGATGAGCAGTTCTTC	CAIMRDLLIDEQFF
few	NA	TRBJ1-2	TRBV3-1	TGTGCCAGCAGCCCCTGGGAGGGAGATAACTATGGCTACACCTTC	CASSPWEGDNYGYTF
NA	NA	TRBJ1-4	TRBV29-1	TGCAGCGTCCGAGAACAGAATAATGAAAAACTGTTTTTT	CSVREQNNEKLFF
NA	TRBD2	TRBJ2-5	TRBV5-5	TGTGCCAGCAGCTTGGGGACTAGCGGGAGGACTGAAGAGACCCAGTACTTC	CASSLGTSGRTEETQYF
NA	NA	TRBJ1-5	TRBV27	TGTGCCAGCAGTTTATACGGGCGTAGCAATCAGCCCCAGCATTTT	CASSLYGRSNQPQHF
few	NA	TRBJ2-5	TRBV6-1	TGTGCCAGCAGCCGTTTAGCGGAACAAGAGACCCAGTACTTC	CASSRLAEQETQYF
NA	NA	TRBJ1-4	TRBV7-2	TGTGCCAGCAGCTTAGAGCGTACGGTGAATGAAAAACTGTTTTTT	CASSLERTVNEKLFF
NA	NA	TRBJ2-1	TRBV20-1	TGCAGTGCTAGAGATCCGTGGGAGACCTACAATGAGCAGTTCTTC	CSARDPWETYNEQFF